Detailed here is one TCR beta chain. Its antigen is still unknown. No per-base quality is available; no much larger clone lies one base away. The data are from a study of blood T cell repertoires in COVID-19 (dated by TCRdb to the early 2020s). About the investigation overall: Samples from collaborators originated in the United States, Italy and Spain and spanned both the acute and convalescent phases of COVID-19. HLA class I and class II types, where available, came from metadata supplied by the sample provider rather than from assay-based typing. The samples were drawn from the first 160 participants of the ongoing ImmuneRACE study and from over a thousand subjects provided by 6 global collaborators. Subjects who had been exposed to COVID-19, were actively infected with it, or had recovered from it provided the deeply sampled blood TCRbeta repertoires that made up the dataset. The repertoires were made available in a free public database intended to serve as a resource for research on the immune response to SARS-CoV-2. The material from the prospective study consisted of cDNA or gDNA derived from T cells, B-cell-depleted T cells, or PBMCs. Sample metadata almost always included a de-identified subject ID, COVID-19 status, age in years and sex.

Enrolling through a virtual design, the prospective study's participants ranged in age from roughly 18 to 95 years and lived across 24 United States geographic areas. To assign participants to cohorts, the prospective study relied on clinical history that participants themselves reported in a screening survey and a study questionnaire. Each participant in the prospective study had whole blood, serum and a nasopharyngeal or oropharyngeal swab collected by mobile phlebotomists. Additional blood draws and questionnaires over an approximately two-month period could optionally be provided by prospective study participants. Before DNA extraction, blood samples from the prospective study were shipped at room temperature or frozen. The immunoSEQ Assay, a bias-controlled multiplex PCR, was used to amplify TCRbeta CDR3 regions from genomic DNA. Regarding the original processing steps: Nucleated cell counts per sample were estimated from amplification of reference gene primers within the assay. To quantify the absolute abundance of each unique TCRbeta CDR3 rearrangement, sequence reads were collapsed and filtered. For each sample, productive Simpson clonality was calculated as the square root of Simpson's diversity index over productive rearrangements. The immuneACCESS repertoire file appears here via TCRdb, limited to in-frame rearrangements. These files lack a portion of the clones; in checked studies, under half of the deficit traces to unresolved V genes, and the cause of the others is not known. V and J calls and clone size come straight from that table; D and trimming were deduced from the DNA. The sample table records around 420,000 clones; over 75% of these occur just once. Roughly 2% of the sample is in the top ten clones.

Clipping removes 7 bases from V and 1 base from J, with 6 as the unmatched junction base count. As encoded in the germline V gene, CDR1 is SQVTM while CDR2 is ANQGSEA. The CDR3, from cysteine to phenylalanine, totals 13 residues. Only the CDR3 region is kept as DNA, spanning 39 bases read in frame from base 1. The paper as a whole reports these results and caveats: How much clinical and demographic metadata was included differed by source and by participant, and the metadata was provided uncurated.

This chain joins TRBV29-1 to TRBJ2-7, and TRBD2 matches 8 of the central bases. This receptor was taken from a middle-aged woman with acute COVID-19. Material: PBMCs or T cells enriched from blood (not recorded which). The nucleotides are TGCAGCGCCCGGGGGGGCGCTTCCTACGAGCAGTACTTC. Its amino acids are CSARGGASYEQYF.